What follows describes a single T cell receptor (beta chain). What it recognizes is unknown. The sample originates from a study of OX40 agonist ivuxolimab in advanced cancers. Overall study: Patients took ivuxolimab, an agonistic anti-OX40 (CD134) antibody. The dose-escalation cohort was over 65% male, with a mean age of 60 years, ranging about 23 to 90. Findings of the study overall: There was clonal expansion of CD4+ and CD8+ blood T cells by week 6 at 0.1 to 3.0 mg/kg. Relative to CD4+, CD8+ T cells held more expanded clones on average.

TCRdb's copy holds only in-frame clones and misses some; the assay was immunoSEQ multiplex PCR. The sample contains under 35,000 clones, over 80% of which appear only once. This CDR3 comprises 14 residues. Germline CDR1 SNHLY, CDR2 FYNNEI. V was cut by 4 bases and J by 0 bases, with 10 bases left in between. The genes are TRBV2 and TRBJ2-7, with D perhaps matching TRBD1 (6 bases). Sequenced here: CD4+ or CD8+ T cells sorted from blood, sampled in a trial of the OX40 agonist ivuxolimab. This sequence originates from an adult with an advanced solid tumor such as melanoma, head and neck, liver or kidney cancer. Here the CDR3 reads CASSGTAYSYEQYF. Here the CDR3 DNA reads TGTGCCAGCAGTGGGACAGCTTACTCCTACGAGCAGTACTTC.